This entry lists 31 T cell receptor beta chains sequenced from one sample in a study of blood T cell repertoires in COVID-19. Produced via immunoSEQ multiplex PCR; TCRdb's table is partial and in-frame only. The top ten hold approximately 36% of the sample, which has 25,000 to 30,000 clones, about 80% seen once. Material: peripheral blood. These receptor sequences come from a man aged 65 to 79 with acute or convalescent COVID-19.

This clone has just one count. The rearrangement links TRBV27 to TRBJ2-2; D unresolved. Deletions cut 6 bases from V and 8 bases from J, with 16 bases between. The CDR3 runs to 14 residues. CDR1 and CDR2 from the germline V gene are MNHEY and SMNVEV (reference sequence). CDR3 loop: CASSHGPPEGELFF. CDR3 DNA: TGTGCCAGCAGCCACGGCCCCCCGGAGGGGGAGCTGTTTTTT.

The genes are TRBV7-9 and TRBJ2-3; 8 bases map to TRBD2. Germline CDR1 and CDR2: SEHNR and FQNEAQ (reference sequence). This CDR3 spans 15 amino acids. The ends lost 2 bases at V and 4 bases at J; junction bases unmatched: 5. The CDR3 loop is CASSLWRGVSDTQYF. As DNA, the CDR3 is TGTGCCAGCAGCTTATGGCGGGGGGTTTCAGATACGCAGTATTTT.

This clone came up a few times. The chain has TRBV4-3 and TRBJ2-1; D is possibly TRBD2 (5 bases). The CDR3 spans 14 residues. Trimming cost V 5 bases and J 4 bases, with 12 bases left between them. From germline, CDR1 is LGHNA and CDR2 YSLEER. CDR3 sequence: CASSAGVLYNEQFF. CDR3 coding DNA: TGCGCCAGCAGCGCCGGGGTCCTTTACAATGAGCAGTTCTTC.

The genes are TRBV3-1 (or the pseudogene TRBV3-2) and TRBJ1-1; a possible D gene is TRBD1 (6 bases). Germline CDR1 reads LGHDT; CDR2 reads YNNKEL (reference sequence). CDR3 length: 11 amino acids. V shed 6 bases and J shed 7 bases, with 9 bases lying between them. For the CDR3, the DNA is TGTGCCAGCAGGGGAGGGGGTGAAGCTTTCTTT. It specifies CASRGGGEAFF.

The chain uses TRBV7-3 and TRBJ2-6; 8 bases fit TRBD1. The CDR3 runs to 20 residues. Trimming removed 1 base from V and 2 bases from J; junction bases left unmatched: 13. Germline CDR1 is SGHTA and CDR2 is FQGTGA. CDR3 bases: TGTGCCAGCAGCTTAATTGGACAGGGAATATCTCGTCCTGGGGCCAACGTCCTGACTTTC. It specifies CASSLIGQGISRPGANVLTF.

CDR3: CASRGGDRVKQPQHF. CDR3 DNA sequence: TGTGCCAGCAGAGGGGGTGACAGGGTAAAACAGCCCCAGCATTTT. This chain joins TRBV6-5 and TRBJ1-5, with 7 nucleotides matching TRBD1. V gave up 6 bases and J gave up 7 bases; unmatched junction bases: 12. This CDR3 is built from 15 residues. CDR1 is MNHEY, CDR2 SVGAGI, per germline.

CDR3: CASSEAAGGRPHTQYF. Written as DNA, the CDR3 is TGTGCCAGCAGTGAAGCAGCGGGAGGACGACCACATACGCAGTATTTT. This rearrangement joins TRBV2 to TRBJ2-3, with TRBD2 identical over 9 bases. The CDR3 runs to 16 residues. Germline V gene sequence: CDR1 SNHLY, CDR2 FYNNEI. Trimming removed 0 bases from V and 7 bases from J; junction bases left unmatched: 8.

V usage is TRBV6-1 and J usage is TRBJ2-4; 9 nucleotides match TRBD2. Germline V gene data show CDR1 as MNHNS and CDR2 as SASEGT. With V trimmed by 1 base and J by 13 bases, 8 bases remained unmatched. This CDR3 has 14 amino acids. CDR3 sequence reads: CASSEGSSGSEQYF. The CDR3 nucleotides read TGTGCCAGCAGTGAAGGTAGTAGCGGGAGCGAACAGTACTTC.

This rearrangement joins TRBV6-2 or TRBV6-3 to TRBJ2-4; 10 nucleotides line up with TRBD2. After removal of 5 bases from V and 5 bases from J, the junction contained 9 bases not matched to a gene. Germline loops: CDR1 MNHEY, CDR2 SVGEGT. The CDR3 runs to 16 residues. CDR3 region: CASSPITSGAQNIQYF. CDR3 nucleotides: TGTGCCAGCAGTCCAATAACTAGCGGGGCGCAAAACATTCAGTACTTC.

This clone showed up many times. The rearrangement links TRBV2 to TRBJ1-2; D not certain. CDR1 and CDR2 from the germline V gene are SNHLY and FYNNEI. CDR3 length: 16 amino acids. Trimming removed 6 bases at V and 0 bases at J, with 17 bases between. This chain's CDR3 is CASSPWEEETNYGYTF. The CDR3 bases are TGTGCCAGCAGCCCGTGGGAGGAGGAAACTAACTATGGCTACACCTTC.

The chain joins TRBV7-2 to TRBJ2-7; possible D gene TRBD1, 5 bases. Germline CDR1 and CDR2: SGHTA and FQGNSA. The CDR3 covers 13 residues. Deletions cut 3 bases from V and 6 bases from J, with 12 bases between. In DNA, the CDR3 is TGTGCCAGCAGCTTGGTTTGGGGCGCCGAGCAGTACTTC. Its translation is CASSLVWGAEQYF.

A single count supports this clone. This chain connects TRBV18 to TRBJ1-5, with no clear D. V lost 4 bases to trimming and J lost 4 bases, with 8 bases between them. The V gene's germline CDR1 is KGHSH and CDR2 LQKENI. This CDR3 region has 13 residues. For the CDR3, the DNA is TGTGCCAGCTCACTGGAGGAGAATCAGCCCCAGCATTTT. Translation gives CASSLEENQPQHF.

The CDR3 protein is CASSVNTDGENTGELFF. The CDR3 DNA sequence: TGTGCCAGCAGCGTAAACACCGACGGAGAGAACACCGGGGAGCTGTTTTTT. The gene calls are TRBV9 and TRBJ2-2, with no clear D. V shed 1 base and J shed 1 base, with 14 bases lying between them. The germline V gene encodes CDR1 SGDLS and CDR2 YYNGEE. The CDR3 runs 17 residues.

This chain uses TRBV30 with TRBJ2-7; D possibly corresponds to TRBD1 (5 bases). The V end was cut by 3 bases, the J end by 3 bases, with 15 bases between. There are 14 residues in the CDR3. Germline CDR1 is GTSNPN and CDR2 is SVGIG (reference sequence). The CDR3 DNA reads as TGTGCCTGGAGAAGGCAAGGGGAACGCTACGAGCAGTACTTC. It encodes CAWRRQGERYEQYF.

This clone was observed a few times. The V call is TRBV7-9, the J call TRBJ1-1, with D tentatively TRBD1 (5 bases). CDR1 and CDR2 (germline): SEHNR, FQNEAQ (reference sequence). V gave up 5 bases and J gave up 6 bases, with 10 bases separating them. The CDR3 is made up of 12 amino acids. This chain's CDR3 is CASSQRGAEAFF. In nucleotides, the CDR3 is TGTGCCAGCAGCCAACGGGGGGCTGAAGCTTTCTTT.

A few counts support this clone. The rearrangement links TRBV11-3 to TRBJ2-1, with D perhaps matching TRBD2 (7 bases). The V end was cut by 8 bases, the J end by 10 bases, with 24 bases between. This CDR3 spans 15 amino acids. Germline CDR1 SGHNT, CDR2 YENEEA. The CDR3 sequence: CASSPSEGRGAEQFF. DNA for the CDR3: TGTGCCAGCTCCCCCTCGGAGGGCCGGGGGGCGGAGCAGTTCTTC.

In this sample, this clone turned up once. The chain recombines TRBV4-1 with TRBJ2-1; TRBD2 aligns across 9 bases. CDR3 length equals 17 residues. Germline trimming cut 4 bases from V and 10 bases from J; bases unmatched to any gene: 17. CDR1 and CDR2 from the germline V gene are MGHRA and YSYEKL. Here the CDR3 DNA reads TGCGCCAGCAGCCCCCCCCCAAGGACTAGCGCTCCCCAGGAGCAGTTCTTC. It specifies CASSPPPRTSAPQEQFF.

V usage is TRBV4-1 and J usage is TRBJ1-2, with D possibly being TRBD1 (5 bases). Per the germline V gene, CDR1 is MGHRA and CDR2 is YSYEKL. Between the trimmed V and J ends, which lost 1 base and 4 bases, there was a span of 7 bases. The CDR3 length is 13 residues. CDR3 sequence reads: CASSQAGLYGYTF. Here the CDR3 DNA reads TGCGCCAGCAGCCAAGCAGGGCTCTATGGCTACACCTTC.

This clone was recorded only once. The chain joins TRBV12-3 or TRBV12-4 to TRBJ1-2; tentatively, D is TRBD1 (6 bases). V was trimmed by 4 bases and J by 4 bases, leaving 10 bases between them. The CDR3 is 13 residues long. The CDR3 DNA is TGTGCCAGCAGTTCAGGGACAAGCTATGGCTACACCTTC. It codes for CASSSGTSYGYTF.

This clone appeared once. CDR3 bases: TGCGCCAGCAGCCGATCGGTCCTAGCGGGACGGTGGGACACAGATACGCAGTATTTT. Encoded protein: CASSRSVLAGRWDTDTQYF. J is TRBJ2-3 and V is TRBV4-3; 9 nucleotides match TRBD2. CDR1 is LGHNA and CDR2 is YSLEER in the germline V gene. The trim removed 4 bases at V and 2 bases at J, leaving 16 bases unmatched. The CDR3 runs to 19 residues.

CDR3 sequence: CASSPVVREAFF. The CDR3, as DNA: TGTGCCAGCTCCCCAGTCGTCCGTGAAGCTTTCTTT. This chain links TRBV18 with TRBJ1-1; unclear D gene. Trimming took off 6 bases at V and 7 bases at J, with 12 bases between the two ends. This CDR3 has 12 amino acids. Germline values: CDR1 KGHSH, CDR2 LQKENI. The full variable domain, its missing parts supplied by reference TRBV18 and TRBJ1-1, is NAGVMQNPRHLVRRRGQEARLRCSPMKGHSHVYWYRQLPEEGLKFMVYLQKENIIDESGMPKERFSAEFPKEGPSILRIQQVVRGDSAAYFCASSPVVREAFFGQGTRLTVV.

The sample holds a few counts of this clone. CDR3 residues: CASSYSAGGPRSYEQYF. As DNA, the CDR3 is TGTGCCAGCAGTTATTCGGCGGGAGGGCCGAGATCCTACGAGCAGTACTTC. The chain recombines TRBV28 with TRBJ2-7; 9 nucleotides agree with TRBD2. The CDR3 loop spans 17 amino acids. The germline CDR1 and CDR2 sequences are MDHEN and SYDVKM. J gave up 1 base and V 4 bases, and 11 bases lay outside the gene matches.

The chain uses TRBV6-6 and TRBJ2-7; D may be TRBD1 (6 bases). Germline-derived CDR1 and CDR2 are MNHNY and SVGAGI (reference sequence). Trimming removed 7 bases at V and 7 bases at J, with 11 bases between. CDR3 length: 11 residues. CDR3 nucleotides: TGTGCCAGCAAGACAGGTCGGGAGCAGTACTTC. Its translation is CASKTGREQYF.

The chain joins TRBV6-4 to TRBJ1-1, with TRBD1 as a possible D gene (5 bases). Germline V gene data show CDR1 as MRHNA and CDR2 as SNTAGT. With 3 bases removed from V and 5 bases from J, the gap between germline ends came to 22 bases. The CDR3 sequence is 17 residues long. Written as DNA, the CDR3 is TGTGCCAGCAGTGAGACCCATATTTGGGGGGGGAGGACTGAAGCTTTCTTT. Amino acids: CASSETHIWGGRTEAFF.

This chain links TRBV30 with TRBJ2-3; D possibly corresponds to TRBD1 (5 bases). Looked up from germline, CDR1 is GTSNPN and CDR2 is SVGIG (reference sequence). V lost 2 bases and J lost 0, with 9 bases in between. This CDR3 has 14 amino acids. The CDR3 reads CAWSQGTSTDTQYF. The CDR3 DNA is TGTGCCTGGAGTCAGGGTACTAGCACAGATACGCAGTATTTT.

The chain links TRBV6-2 or TRBV6-3 to TRBJ1-6; D is possibly TRBD1 (5 bases). Germline V CDR1 and CDR2: MNHEY, SVGEGT. The CDR3 covers 13 residues. V gave up 6 bases and J gave up 8 bases, with 11 bases separating them. CDR3 nucleotide sequence: TGTGCCAGCAGCCCAAGGGGTGATTCACCCCTCCACTTT. Its translation is CASSPRGDSPLHF.

CDR3 amino acids: CASNPGVYGYTF. CDR3 nucleotides: TGTGCCAGCAACCCGGGGGTCTATGGCTACACCTTC. The chain carries TRBV6-5 and TRBJ1-2; TRBD1 is a possible D gene (5 bases). Trimming pared 7 bases from V and 4 bases from J, leaving 10 bases between. The CDR3 extends over 12 amino acids. CDR1 and CDR2 from the germline V gene are MNHEY and SVGAGI.

This chain joins TRBV6-5 and TRBJ1-3, with D uncertain. There are 14 residues in the CDR3. In germline, CDR1 is MNHEY, CDR2 SVGAGI. Deletions cut 7 bases from V and 0 bases from J, with 10 bases between. DNA of the CDR3: TGTGCCAGCACACCCACAAGCTCTGGAAACACCATATATTTT. Amino acid sequence: CASTPTSSGNTIYF.

The chain couples TRBV29-1 to TRBJ2-1; the match to TRBD2 covers 8 bases. J lost 4 bases, V lost 6 bases, and 14 bases had no gene match. Per germline, CDR1 SQVTM and CDR2 ANQGSEA. This CDR3 spans 16 amino acids. Here the CDR3 reads CSVTPRGAGVYNEQFF. In DNA, the CDR3 is TGCAGCGTGACCCCCCGGGGAGCGGGGGTATACAATGAGCAGTTCTTC.

The chain has TRBV7-2 and TRBJ2-6, with D tentatively TRBD1 (6 bases). Trimming left V 2 bases short and J 8 bases short, with 10 bases between. Germline CDR1 and CDR2: SGHTA and FQGNSA. CDR3 length: 14 amino acids. CDR3 loop: CASSLTGPTNVLTF. Here the CDR3 DNA reads TGTGCCAGCAGCTTAACAGGGCCAACCAACGTCCTGACTTTC. Filled out from reference TRBV7-2 and TRBJ2-6, the complete variable domain reads GAGVSQSPSNKVTEKGKDVELRCDPISGHTALYWYRQSLGQGLEFLIYFQGNSAPDKSGLPSDRFSAERTGGSVSTLTIQRTQQEDSAVYLCASSLTGPTNVLTFGAGSRLTVL.

This clone was recorded once. This chain connects TRBV18 to TRBJ1-2; weak D call: TRBD1 (5 bases). The CDR3 consists of 13 residues. Per germline, CDR1 KGHSH and CDR2 LQKENI. The germline V and J ends were trimmed by 3 bases and 3 bases, with 8 bases remaining between them. The CDR3 bases are TGTGCCAGCTCACCTGGGGGGTACTATGGCTACACCTTC. Translating it yields CASSPGGYYGYTF.